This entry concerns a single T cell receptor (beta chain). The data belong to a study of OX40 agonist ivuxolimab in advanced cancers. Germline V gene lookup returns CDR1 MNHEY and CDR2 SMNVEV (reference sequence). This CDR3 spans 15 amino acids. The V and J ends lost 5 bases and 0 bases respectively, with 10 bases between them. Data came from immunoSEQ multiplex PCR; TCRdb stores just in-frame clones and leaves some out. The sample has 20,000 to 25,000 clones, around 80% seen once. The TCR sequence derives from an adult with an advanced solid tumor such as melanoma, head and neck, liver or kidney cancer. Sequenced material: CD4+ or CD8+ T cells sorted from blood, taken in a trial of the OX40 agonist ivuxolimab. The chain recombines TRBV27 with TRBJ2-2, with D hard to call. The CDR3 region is CASSPRFPNTGELFF. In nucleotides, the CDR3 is TGTGCCAGCAGTCCACGGTTCCCGAACACCGGGGAGCTGTTTTTT.